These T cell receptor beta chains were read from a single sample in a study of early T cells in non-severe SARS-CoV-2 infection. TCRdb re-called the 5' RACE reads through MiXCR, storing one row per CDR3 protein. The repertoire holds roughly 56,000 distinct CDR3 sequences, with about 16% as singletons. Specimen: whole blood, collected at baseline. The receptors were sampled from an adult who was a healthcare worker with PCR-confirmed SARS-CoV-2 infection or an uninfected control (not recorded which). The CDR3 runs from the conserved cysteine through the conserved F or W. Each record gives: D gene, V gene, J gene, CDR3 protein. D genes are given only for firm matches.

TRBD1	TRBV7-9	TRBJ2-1	CASTGQGENEQFF
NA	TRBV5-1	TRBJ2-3	CASSFWGRDTQYF
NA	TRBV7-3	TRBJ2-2	CASSLMRPANTGELFF
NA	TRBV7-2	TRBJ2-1	CASSLGLSHNEQFF
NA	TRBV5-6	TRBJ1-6	CASSRRQTNSPLHF
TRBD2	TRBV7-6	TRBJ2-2	CASSLELAGGGTGELFF
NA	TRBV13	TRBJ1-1	CASSFPGGQGMNTEAFF
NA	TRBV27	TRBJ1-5	CASSLGAGMGQPQHF
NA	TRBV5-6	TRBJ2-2	CASRPGWGTGELFF
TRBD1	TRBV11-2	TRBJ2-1	CASSPDRGVNEQFF
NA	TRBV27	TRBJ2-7	CASSLRLGSYEQYF
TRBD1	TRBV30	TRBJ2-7	CAWSIRTGLLYEQYF
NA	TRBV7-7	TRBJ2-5	CASSSGLQETQYF
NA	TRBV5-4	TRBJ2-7	CASSSSEGVISYEQYF
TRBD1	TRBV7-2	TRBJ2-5	CASSPDRAETQYF
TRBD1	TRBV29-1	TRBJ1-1	CSARQGMNTEAFF
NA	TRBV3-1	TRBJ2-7	CASSQDLALDEQYF
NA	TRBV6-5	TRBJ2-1	CASSSGLIPYNEQFF
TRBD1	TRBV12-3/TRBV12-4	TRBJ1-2	CASSTRDRGSGGYTF
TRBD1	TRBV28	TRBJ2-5	CASGSRGQGEETQYF
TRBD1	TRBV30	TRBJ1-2	CAWRRQQGMGGYTF
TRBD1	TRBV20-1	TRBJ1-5	CSAGETGGNQPQHF
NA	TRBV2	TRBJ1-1	CASSDAEGTEAFF
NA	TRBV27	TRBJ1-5	CASSERDSNQPQHF
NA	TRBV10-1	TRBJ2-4	CASIKSRVLAKNIQYF
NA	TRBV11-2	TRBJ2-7	CASSPPPRVRILSYEQYF
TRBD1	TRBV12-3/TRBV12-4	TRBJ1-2	CASRGQGAFYGYTF
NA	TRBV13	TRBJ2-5	CASSPDEGKETQYF
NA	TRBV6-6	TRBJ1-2	CASSYEGVLPDGYTF
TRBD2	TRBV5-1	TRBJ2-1	CASSLAFRLAESYNEQFF
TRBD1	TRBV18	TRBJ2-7	CASSTDRDSYEQYF
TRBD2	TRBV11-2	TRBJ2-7	CASSITSGGRYEQYF
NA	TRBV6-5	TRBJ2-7	CASSPDRQYEQYF
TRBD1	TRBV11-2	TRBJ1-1	CASNGGGSMNTEAFF
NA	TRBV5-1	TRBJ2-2	CASSLVRTPSPPGELFF
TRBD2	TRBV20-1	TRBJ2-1	CSAILWRGVNNEQFF
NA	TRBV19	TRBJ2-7	CASKGGGYYEQYF
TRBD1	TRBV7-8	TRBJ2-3	CASSLVVPRGSDTQYF
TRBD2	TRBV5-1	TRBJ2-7	CASSRTSSNYEQYF
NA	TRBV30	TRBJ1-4	CAWGWGEKLFF
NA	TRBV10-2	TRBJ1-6	CASSGQNNSPLHF
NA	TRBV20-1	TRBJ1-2	CSARSRTPTTYGYTF
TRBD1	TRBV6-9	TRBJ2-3	CANRASGQPTDTQYF
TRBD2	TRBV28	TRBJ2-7	CASRDRAGPPYEQYF
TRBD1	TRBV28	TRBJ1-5	CASNYRGHGNQPQHF
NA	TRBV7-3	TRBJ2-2	CASSLLSTTKGGELFF
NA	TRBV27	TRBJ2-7	CASKGTGKRFYEQYF
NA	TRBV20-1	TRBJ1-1	CSPLDGGTAEAFF
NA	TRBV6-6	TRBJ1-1	CASSYGLRSRTEAFF
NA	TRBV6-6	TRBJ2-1	CASSYSTLYNEQFF
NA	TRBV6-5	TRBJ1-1	CASQGVWDTEAFF
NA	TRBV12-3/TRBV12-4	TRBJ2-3	CASSTRLTGVTDTQYF